This T cell receptor beta chain was identified in a study of regulatory T cells in long-lasting Graves disease. Study-wide results and limits: Rather than thyroid tissue, only peripheral blood underwent study.

V was shortened by 5 bases and J by 2 bases, with 17 bases between the two germline ends. Germline V gives CDR1 ENHRY, CDR2 SYGVKD. The CDR3 is 16 residues long. HTBI primers from iRepertoire and Arm-PCR of CDR3 regions yielded the TCR beta libraries. Using its own MiXCR run on the multiplex PCR reads, TCRdb lists one record per CDR3 protein. The sample shows under 450,000 distinct CDR3 sequences, roughly 25% of them seen only once. The time point is: persistent/refractory GD, antithyroid drugs over 5 years with positive TRAb. Following extraction of RNA from PBMCs, that RNA was used to make the TCR library. About this clonotype: Its antigen is still unknown.

This clonotype was sampled from a woman aged 40 to 49 with Graves disease. Material: peripheral blood mononuclear cells (PBMCs), obtained when the disease was refractory, from a patient treated with antithyroid drugs. The chain couples TRBV10-3 to TRBJ2-3, with D perhaps TRBD1 or TRBD2 (5 bases each). DNA of the CDR3: TGTGCCATCAGTTTGGGGGACGCCGGCTACACAGATACGCAGTATTTT. As protein: CAISLGDAGYTDTQYF.